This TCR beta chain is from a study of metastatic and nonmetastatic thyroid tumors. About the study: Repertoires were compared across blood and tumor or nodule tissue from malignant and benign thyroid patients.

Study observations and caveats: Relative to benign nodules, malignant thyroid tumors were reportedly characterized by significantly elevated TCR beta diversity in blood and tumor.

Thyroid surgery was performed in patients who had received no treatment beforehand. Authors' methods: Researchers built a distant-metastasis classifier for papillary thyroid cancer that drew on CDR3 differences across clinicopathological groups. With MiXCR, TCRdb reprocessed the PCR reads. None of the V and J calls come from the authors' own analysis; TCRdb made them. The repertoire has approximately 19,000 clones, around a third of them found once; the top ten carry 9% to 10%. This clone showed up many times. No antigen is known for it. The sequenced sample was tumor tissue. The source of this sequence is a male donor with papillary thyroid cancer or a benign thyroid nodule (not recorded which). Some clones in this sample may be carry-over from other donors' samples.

CDR3 coding DNA: TGTGCCAGCAGTTCCCGGATAGGGCCAAGAGAGACCCAGTACTTC. Translated: CASSSRIGPRETQYF. V usage is TRBV28 and J usage is TRBJ2-5; D gene ambiguous. Germline-derived CDR1 and CDR2 are MDHEN and SYDVKM. CDR3 length: 15 residues. Trimming took 4 bases from V and 4 from J, leaving 16 bases between them.